Here is one TCR beta chain with its context. Antigen unknown. Stated time point: patch test 3, about 24 weeks after DPC sensitization. The treatment denotes: therapeutic diphenylcyclopropenone sensitization with weekly scalp DPC. The data stem from a study of human T cells and chemical hapten exposure. Across the whole study: Patch tests put 0.01% DPC on the upper back, and the results were checked at 6 days.

Study-wide results and caveats: PT1 expanded TCR numbers rose with patch test score.

TCRdb re-called the RACE reads with MiXCR, one entry per CDR3 protein. The repertoire holds roughly 200,000 distinct CDR3 sequences, with under 30% as singletons. Trimming pared 1 base from V and 13 bases from J, leaving 13 bases between. The CDR3 loop spans 11 amino acids. Germline loops: CDR1 GTSNPN, CDR2 SVGIG (reference sequence). The chain recombines TRBV30 with TRBJ1-2; the D is unclear. The sample in question was whole blood, obtained in connection with sensitization to the hapten diphenylcyclopropenone (DPC). This TCR came from a woman aged 40 to 50 with alopecia areata. Some clones in this sample may be carry-over from other donors' samples. CDR3 region: CAWSDPLFFTF. In DNA, the CDR3 is TGTGCCTGGAGTGACCCACTCTTCTTCACCTTC.